These 2 T cell receptor beta chains originate from one sample sequenced in a study of T-cell reconstitution after alpha-beta-depleted transplantation in children. As it was prepared, the TCRbeta library received unique molecular identifiers. Using its own MiXCR run on the PCR reads, TCRdb lists one record per CDR3 protein. The sample contains hundreds of thousands of distinct CDR3 sequences, roughly 23% of which appear only once. Sequencing was performed on PBMCs, mostly from graft donor cells, taken 360 days after TCRalphabeta/CD19-depleted stem cell transplant. The receptors here all came from a boy younger than two who had a stem cell transplant for acute myeloid leukemia, so the T cells may come from the graft donor.

In this sample, this clonotype turned up many times. The gene calls are TRBV15 and TRBJ2-3, with a possible D match to TRBD2 (5 bases). There are 15 residues in the CDR3. V was shortened by 0 bases and J by 6 bases, with 13 bases between the two germline ends. The germline V gene has CDR1 LNHNV and CDR2 YYDKDF (reference sequence). CDR3 residues: CATSRDPDSVDTQYF. CDR3 DNA sequence: TGTGCCACCAGCAGAGATCCGGACTCGGTGGATACGCAGTATTTT.

In its sample, this clonotype was seen once. The V gene is TRBV24-1, the J gene TRBJ2-2; D may be TRBD1 (5 bases). V lost 4 bases and J lost 3, with 11 bases in between. The CDR3 covers 15 residues. Germline CDR1 is KGHDR and CDR2 is SFDVKD. CDR3: CATSDPDIDTGELFF. CDR3 in DNA: TGTGCCACCAGTGACCCGGACATCGACACCGGGGAGCTGTTTTTT.